Listed below are T cell receptor beta chains from one sample, sequenced in a study of control samples from healthy donors and cancer patients. Method: immunoSEQ multiplex PCR; TCRdb's copy keeps in-frame clones and lacks some. The data contain more than 95,000 clones, around 89% of them singletons. Sequences were obtained from blood. These receptors came from a woman in her seventies in good health. The CDR3 runs from the conserved cysteine through the conserved F or W. Fields, in order: D gene, J gene, CDR3 length, V gene, clone size, CDR3 DNA, CDR3 protein. A D gene is named only where the DNA matches it firmly. Size is stated for part of the rows, as once, few or many counts, or as a class when the clone is expanded.

>TRBD1|TRBJ2-5|15|TRBV6-1|.
TGTGCCAGCACCATACGGAAGGGGGCTACGGAGACCCAGTACTTC
CASTIRKGATETQYF
>.|TRBJ1-3|19|TRBV20-1|.
TGCAGTGCTAGTAAGGGGAAGGGTGTTGGGACTAACTCTGGAAACACCATATATTTT
CSASKGKGVGTNSGNTIYF
>TRBD2|TRBJ2-2|18|TRBV4-2|.
TGTGCCAGCAGCCAAGATGATAAGCGGGGGGGACTCACCGGGGAGCTGTTTTTT
CASSQDDKRGGLTGELFF
>.|TRBJ1-1|13|TRBV18|.
TGTGCCAGCTCGCGCCAGGCGAACACTGAAGCTTTCTTT
CASSRQANTEAFF
>TRBD1|TRBJ1-5|14|TRBV7-9|.
TGTGCCAGCAGCCTGGGACAGCTCAATCAGCCCCAGCATTTT
CASSLGQLNQPQHF
>.|TRBJ2-3|13|TRBV5-5|.
TGTGCCAGCACCGAGGGGGGGGCGGATACGCAGTATTTT
CASTEGGADTQYF
>.|TRBJ1-1|15|TRBV21-1|.
TGTGCCAGCAGCTTCAGGACAGGGGGCTGGACTGAAGCTTTCTTT
CASSFRTGGWTEAFF
>.|TRBJ2-1|16|TRBV11-2|.
TGTGCCAGCAGCCCCAGGATCGGGGCGGGCTACAATGAGCAGTTCTTC
CASSPRIGAGYNEQFF
>.|TRBJ2-3|17|TRBV5-1|.
TGCGCCAGCAGCTTGGACGGGCTTGGAGGGGAGGCAGATACGCAGTATTTT
CASSLDGLGGEADTQYF
>.|TRBJ2-1|12|TRBV15|.
TGTGCCACCAGCAGAGATACCAATGAGCAGTTCTTC
CATSRDTNEQFF
>.|TRBJ1-5|15|TRBV6-2/TRBV6-3|.
TGTGCCAGCAGTGTAACAACGTATAGCAATCAGCCCCAGCATTTT
CASSVTTYSNQPQHF
>.|TRBJ1-5|13|TRBV5-6|.
TGTGCCAGCAGCTTGGCTCCGGGCTCGGCCCAGCATTTT
CASSLAPGSAQHF
>.|TRBJ1-1|15|TRBV14|once
TGTGCCAGCAGCCTCCCTCGGCACAAAGCCACTGAAGCTTTCTTT
CASSLPRHKATEAFF
>.|TRBJ1-2|12|TRBV12-3/TRBV12-4|.
TGTGCCAGCAGTTTAGACGGCATCAGCTACACCTTC
CASSLDGISYTF
>.|TRBJ1-3|17|TRBV9|.
TGTGCCAGCAGCGTAGTTGAGGGGACGATCCCTGGAAACACCATATATTTT
CASSVVEGTIPGNTIYF
>.|TRBJ2-2|15|TRBV7-3|.
TGTGCCAGCAGCTTCGGGGGCATGGACACCGGGGAGCTGTTTTTT
CASSFGGMDTGELFF
>.|TRBJ1-2|10|TRBV29-1|.
TGCAGCGTCCGGACGGATGGCTACACCTTC
CSVRTDGYTF
>TRBD1|TRBJ1-2|15|TRBV19|.
TGTGCCAGTAGTGTCTCGACAGGGCGGAACTATGGCTACACCTTC
CASSVSTGRNYGYTF
>.|TRBJ1-3|15|TRBV7-9|.
TGTGCCAGCAGCTTAGCAGTTTACTCTGGAAACACCATATATTTT
CASSLAVYSGNTIYF
>.|TRBJ2-7|9|TRBV20-1|.
TGCAGTGCGGGGGACCTTCAGTACTTC
CSAGDLQYF
>.|TRBJ2-6|16|TRBV19|.
TGTGCCAGTAGCCCCGGATTGACAGCTGGGGCCAACGTCCTGACTTTC
CASSPGLTAGANVLTF
>.|TRBJ2-1|16|TRBV7-6|.
TGTGCCAGCAGCCCAAGGTATAAGGCCAGGACCTATGAGCAGTTCTTC
CASSPRYKARTYEQFF
>TRBD1|TRBJ1-4|14|TRBV9|.
TGTGCCAGCAGCGTGACAGGGACTAATGAAAAACTGTTTTTT
CASSVTGTNEKLFF
>TRBD1|TRBJ1-2|14|TRBV4-1|.
TGCGCCAGCAGCCTCGACAGGGGATCCTATGGCTACACCTTC
CASSLDRGSYGYTF
>.|TRBJ2-1|15|TRBV5-1|.
TGCGCCAGCACCCTCGAGCAGGCAACCTACAATGAGCAGTTCTTC
CASTLEQATYNEQFF
>.|TRBJ1-1|15|TRBV19|.
TGTGCCAGTAGTATAAGAAAAAAGGGGAACACTGAAGCTTTCTTT
CASSIRKKGNTEAFF
>.|TRBJ1-2|11|TRBV20-1|.
TGCAGTGCTAGAGATGAAAGGAGCTACACCTTC
CSARDERSYTF
>.|TRBJ2-1|15|TRBV18|.
TGTGCCAGCTCACCGCTGGCGGGGAGGTACAATGAGCAGTTCTTC
CASSPLAGRYNEQFF
>TRBD1|TRBJ2-7|14|TRBV6-5|.
TGTGCCAGCAAAGAAGGGACAGGAGCCTACGAGCAGTACTTC
CASKEGTGAYEQYF
>TRBD1|TRBJ1-1|16|TRBV19|.
TGTGCCAGTAGTATGGGGACAGCCACAATGAACACTGAAGCTTTCTTT
CASSMGTATMNTEAFF
>.|TRBJ1-6|15|TRBV18|.
TGTGCCAGCTCACCAGATCAGGCAACTAATTCACCCCTCCACTTT
CASSPDQATNSPLHF
>.|TRBJ1-5|15|TRBV6-2/TRBV6-3|.
TGTGCCAGCAGTTTAAGGTCCAACGGGAATCAGCCCCAGCATTTT
CASSLRSNGNQPQHF
>TRBD1|TRBJ2-1|16|TRBV5-1|.
TGCGCCAGCAGCTTGGGGGACAGGGCTAACTACAATGAGCAGTTCTTC
CASSLGDRANYNEQFF
>.|TRBJ1-1|14|TRBV19|.
TGTGCCAGTAGTCCGGACGGAAAGAACACTGAAGCTTTCTTT
CASSPDGKNTEAFF
>.|TRBJ1-2|13|TRBV2|few
TGTGCCAGCAGTGACAGGACCAACTATGGCTACACCTTC
CASSDRTNYGYTF
>.|TRBJ1-4|12|TRBV7-9|.
TGTGCCAGCAGCTTACAGGGTGAAAAACTGTTTTTT
CASSLQGEKLFF
>.|TRBJ1-5|13|TRBV19|.
TGTGCCAGTAGTATCTCTAGCAATCAGCCCCAGCATTTT
CASSISSNQPQHF
>.|TRBJ1-2|13|TRBV12-3/TRBV12-4|.
TGTGCCAGCAGTTTCGGTGGGACTAATCTGTACACCTTC
CASSFGGTNLYTF
>.|TRBJ1-2|11|TRBV27|once
TGTGCCACCCAATCAGGGGTGGGCTACACCTTC
CATQSGVGYTF
>.|TRBJ1-1|13|TRBV7-9|.
TGTGCCAGCAGCTTATTCGAGAACACTGAAGCTTTCTTT
CASSLFENTEAFF